This T cell receptor beta chain was documented in a study of T cell clonality in common variable immunodeficiency. The protocol was immunoSEQ multiplex PCR, while the TCRdb copy is restricted to in-frame clones and leaves out a portion. Sampling found over 55,000 clones, none seen once. Both groups were predominantly of Caucasian heritage. The germline V gene encodes CDR1 SGHVS and CDR2 FQNEAQ. The CDR3 has 15 amino acids. V lost 5 bases, J lost 4 bases, and 5 bases stayed unmatched. This clone was counted many times. The target antigen is unknown. The CDR3 goes on 3 residues after the read ends, and that part is filled in from the germline J gene. Study observations and caveats: Reportedly, TCR beta sequences from common variable immunodeficiency showed fewer deletions and N-nucleotide insertions. Compared with controls, CVID subjects had fewer shared TCRbeta clones. Compared with healthy controls, CVID subjects showed increased TCRbeta clonality, mostly in about a third.

The chain recombines TRBV7-8 with TRBJ1-5, with 10 nucleotides matching TRBD1. Specimen: peripheral blood mononuclear cells. The source is a person between 18 and 75 years old in good health. The CDR3 reads CASSPGTGANQPQHF. The sequenced CDR3 bases are TGTGCCAGCAGCCCGGGGACAGGGGCAAATCAGCCC.